The 9 T cell receptor beta chains reported below all come from one sample, sequenced in a study of CD8+CD57+ T cells in acquired aplastic anemia. CDR3 and TCR beta VDJ profiling relied on genomic DNA as the template. TCRdb called the reads again in MiXCR, with one record for every CDR3 protein. Of some 150,000 distinct CDR3 sequences listed, about 52% were seen once; the top ten hold 12%. Patients picked for sequencing had shown CD8+CD57+ cell expansion detected by flow cytometry. The sequenced sample was sorted CD4+, CD8+, or CD8+CD57+ T cells (not recorded which) from PBMCs. These receptors all come from a human donor with aplastic anemia.

This clonotype was counted only a few times. A much larger clone differs by one base, so this may be a read error. This chain links TRBV5-1 with TRBJ1-1, with TRBD1 as a possible D gene (6 bases). The CDR3 is 17 amino acids. CDR1 and CDR2 from the germline V gene are SGHRS and YFSETQ. CDR3 region: CASSLESTGTQNTEVFF. CDR3 nucleotides: TGCGCCAGCAGCTTGGAGAGTACAGGGACCCAGAACACTGAAGTTTTCTTT.

V is TRBV20-1 and J is TRBJ1-2; D is unclear. The length of the CDR3 is 13 residues. Germline CDR1 and CDR2: DFQATT and SNEGSKA (reference sequence). Trimming removed 1 base from V and 0 bases from J, with 6 bases in between. The CDR3 reads CSARGVANYGYTF. In nucleotides, the CDR3 is TGCAGTGCTAGAGGGGTCGCTAACTATGGCTACACCTTC.

Comments on this clonotype: A much larger clone sits a single nucleotide away, making a read error possible. The chain joins TRBV4-2 to TRBJ1-4; tentative D call: TRBD1 (6 bases). CDR3 length equals 14 residues. Germline CDR1 and CDR2: LGHNA and YNFKEQ. V gave up 4 bases and J gave up 10 bases, with 16 bases separating them. CDR3 sequence (DNA): TGTGCCAGCAGCCGGGACATGGGTTTTGGAAAACTGTTTTTT. Translation gives CASSRDMGFGKLFF.

The table lists this clonotype with a count of one. V and J are TRBV25-1 and TRBJ1-6; 12 bases are a match to TRBD1. The germline V gene encodes CDR1 MGHDK and CDR2 SYGVNS. The CDR3 loop spans 18 amino acids. V lost 10 bases, J lost 6 bases, and 16 bases stayed unmatched. The CDR3 bases are TGTGCCACCTCAAACGTGGGACAGGGGGCCTGGGGTAATTCACCCCTCCACTTT. Its translation is CATSNVGQGAWGNSPLHF.

As to this clonotype: A much bigger clone sits one base away, suggesting this may be a read error. The J gene is TRBJ2-3, the V gene TRBV2; possibly TRBD1 for D (5 bases). Matching the DNA end better, TRBJ1-5 makes the J call doubtful. The CDR3 has 16 residues. CDR1 and CDR2 (germline): SNHLY, FYNNEI. Here the CDR3 reads CASTPTWEGATDTQHF. The DNA of the CDR3 is TGTGCCAGCACCCCCACGTGGGAAGGGGCCACAGATACGCAGCATTTT.

In regard to this clonotype: This may be a read error: a much more frequent sequence differs by one nucleotide. The chain couples TRBV12-3 or TRBV12-4 to TRBJ2-1; 8 nucleotides line up with TRBD2. The CDR3 has 13 residues. The CDR3 is CAIGGGINNQQFF. CDR3 DNA sequence: TGTGCCATCGGCGGGGGGATAAACAATCAGCAGTTCTTC.

This clonotype was counted at least ten times. This chain joins TRBV9 and TRBJ1-3; D call uncertain. Trimming removed 2 bases at V and 3 bases at J, with 6 bases between. The CDR3 runs to 13 residues. In germline, CDR1 is SGDLS, CDR2 YYNGEE. DNA for the CDR3: TGTGCCAGCAGCGTGAGTGGTGGAAACACCATATATTTT. Residues: CASSVSGGNTIYF. The full variable domain, completed using reference TRBV9 and TRBJ1-3, is DSGVTQTPKHLITATGQRVTLRCSPRSGDLSVYWYQQSLDQGLQFLIQYYNGEERAKGNILERFSAQQFPDLHSELNLSSLELGDSALYFCASSVSGGNTIYFGEGSWLTVV.

This clonotype has more than one count but fewer than ten. The chain joins TRBV29-1 to TRBJ1-2; D gene ambiguous. CDR3 length equals 13 residues. The V and J ends lost 3 bases and 2 bases respectively, with 10 bases between them. Per germline, CDR1 SQVTM and CDR2 ANQGSEA. Here the CDR3 reads CSVERVKNYGYTF. As DNA, the CDR3 is TGCAGCGTTGAGCGTGTTAAAAACTATGGCTACACCTTC.

This clonotype was counted at least ten times. The chain uses TRBV9 and TRBJ1-1; no clear D. V was cut by 3 bases and J by 4 bases, with 10 bases left in between. This CDR3 region has 13 residues. Germline V gene sequence: CDR1 SGDLS, CDR2 YYNGEE. The CDR3 reads CASSEGGGTEAFF. The CDR3 bases are TGTGCCAGCAGCGAGGGAGGCGGCACTGAAGCTTTCTTT.